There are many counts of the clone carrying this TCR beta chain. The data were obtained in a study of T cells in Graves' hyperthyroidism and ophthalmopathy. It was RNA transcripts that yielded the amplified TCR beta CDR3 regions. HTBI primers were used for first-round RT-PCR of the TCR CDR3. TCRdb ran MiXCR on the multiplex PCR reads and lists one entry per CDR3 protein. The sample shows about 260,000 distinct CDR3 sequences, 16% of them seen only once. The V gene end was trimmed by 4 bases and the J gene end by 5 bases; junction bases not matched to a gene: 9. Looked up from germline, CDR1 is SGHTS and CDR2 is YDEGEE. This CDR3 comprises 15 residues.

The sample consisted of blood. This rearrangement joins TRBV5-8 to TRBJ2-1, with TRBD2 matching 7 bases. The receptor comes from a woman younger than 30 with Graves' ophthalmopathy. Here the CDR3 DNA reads TGTGCCAGCAGCCTGACTAGCCCGGGAGACAATGAGCAGTTCTTC. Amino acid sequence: CASSLTSPGDNEQFF.